This TCR beta chain was documented in a study of blood T cell repertoires in COVID-19. Study summary: Sites in the United States, Italy and Spain provided acute and convalescent COVID-19 samples.

Per the study methods: Estimation of nucleated cell counts relied on the amplification of reference gene primers. Data came from immunoSEQ multiplex PCR; TCRdb stores just in-frame clones and leaves some out. Clonal size and the V and J genes are those of that table, whereas D and trimming came from the DNA. Seen here are more than 250,000 clones, roughly nine tenths observed once, and the top ten hold less than 6%. Germline CDR1 is LGHNT and CDR2 is FRNRAP. The CDR3 runs to 16 residues. J was trimmed by 6 bases and V by 2 bases; bases with no gene match: 9. The participants were between about 18 and 90 years old and came from 24 US areas. In this sample, this clone turned up once.

The chain is built from TRBV12-5 and TRBJ1-1; 10 bases align to TRBD1. Sequencing used PBMCs or T cells enriched from blood (not recorded which). The sequence was obtained from a woman aged 25 to 39 who had recovered from COVID-19. The CDR3 protein is CASGLPSLTGGSEAFF. The DNA of the CDR3 is TGTGCTAGTGGTTTGCCCTCCCTGACAGGGGGCTCTGAAGCTTTCTTT.